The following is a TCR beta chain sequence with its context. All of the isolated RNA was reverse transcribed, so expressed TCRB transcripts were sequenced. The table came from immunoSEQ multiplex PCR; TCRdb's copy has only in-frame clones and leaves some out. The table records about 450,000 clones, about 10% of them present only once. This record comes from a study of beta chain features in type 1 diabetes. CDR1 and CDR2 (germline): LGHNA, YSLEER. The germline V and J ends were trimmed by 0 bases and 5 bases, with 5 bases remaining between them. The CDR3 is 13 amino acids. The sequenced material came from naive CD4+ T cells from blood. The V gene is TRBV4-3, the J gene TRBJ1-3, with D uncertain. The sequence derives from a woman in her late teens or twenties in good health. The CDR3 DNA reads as TGCGCCAGCAGCCAAGAGTGGAGAAACACCATATATTTT. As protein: CASSQEWRNTIYF.